The clone carrying this TCR beta chain was seen more than once but under ten times. The data were taken from a study of blood T cell repertoires in COVID-19. For the study at large: There were acute and convalescent COVID-19 samples, and they came from the United States, Italy and Spain.

The CDR3 length is 15 residues. Germline CDR1 is LNHDA and CDR2 is SQIVND (reference sequence). Trimming cost V 5 bases and J 1 base, with 12 bases left between them. Sequencing used immunoSEQ multiplex PCR; TCRdb keeps in-frame clones, though not all of them. Of about 190,000 clones in the sample, roughly 80% are singletons; the top ten hold 12%. Sequencing used peripheral blood. This sequence joins TRBV19 and TRBJ1-5; possible D gene TRBD1, 6 bases. This clonotype was obtained from a woman aged 45-65 years with acute or convalescent COVID-19. The CDR3 protein is CASSYGGASNQPQHF. CDR3 DNA: TGTGCCAGTAGTTACGGGGGGGCCAGCAATCAGCCCCAGCATTTT.